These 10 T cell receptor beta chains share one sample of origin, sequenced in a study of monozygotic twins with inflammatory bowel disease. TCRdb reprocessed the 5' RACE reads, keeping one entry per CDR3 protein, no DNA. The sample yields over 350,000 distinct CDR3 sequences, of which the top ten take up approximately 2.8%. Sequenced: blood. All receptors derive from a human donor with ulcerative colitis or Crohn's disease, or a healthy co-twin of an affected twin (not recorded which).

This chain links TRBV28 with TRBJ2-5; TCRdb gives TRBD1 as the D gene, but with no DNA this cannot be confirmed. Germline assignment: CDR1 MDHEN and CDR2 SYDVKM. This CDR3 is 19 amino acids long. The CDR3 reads CASSLPGDRGIVIQETQYF.

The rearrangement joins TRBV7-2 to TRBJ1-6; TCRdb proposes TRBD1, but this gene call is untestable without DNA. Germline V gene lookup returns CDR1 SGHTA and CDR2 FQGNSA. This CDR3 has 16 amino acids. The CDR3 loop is CASSFDSGARNSPLHF.

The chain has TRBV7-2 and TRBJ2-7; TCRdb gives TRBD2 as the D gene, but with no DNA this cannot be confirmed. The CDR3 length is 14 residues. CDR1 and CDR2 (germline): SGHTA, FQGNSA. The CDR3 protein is CATRRAQLSYEQYF.

CDR3 loop: CSTPGTGDTGELFF. The gene calls are TRBV29-1 and TRBJ2-2; TCRdb's D call, TRBD1, is unchecked because there is no DNA. This CDR3 is built from 14 residues. The germline CDR1 and CDR2 sequences are SQVTM and ANQGSEA.

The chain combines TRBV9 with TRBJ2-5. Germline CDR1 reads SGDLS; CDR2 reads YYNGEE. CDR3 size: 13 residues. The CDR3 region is CASSVDPHETQYF.

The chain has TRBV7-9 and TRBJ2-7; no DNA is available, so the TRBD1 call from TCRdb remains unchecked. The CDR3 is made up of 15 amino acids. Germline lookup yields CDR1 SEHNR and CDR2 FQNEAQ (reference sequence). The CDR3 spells CASSQSGTPTYEQYF.

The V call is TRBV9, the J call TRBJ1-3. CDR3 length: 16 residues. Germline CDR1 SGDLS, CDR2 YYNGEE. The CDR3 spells CASSPRGTGSGNTIYF.

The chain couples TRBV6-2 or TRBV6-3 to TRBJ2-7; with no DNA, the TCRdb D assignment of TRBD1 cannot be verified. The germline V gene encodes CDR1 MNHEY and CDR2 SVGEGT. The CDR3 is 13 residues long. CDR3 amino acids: CASSYTGSYEQYF.

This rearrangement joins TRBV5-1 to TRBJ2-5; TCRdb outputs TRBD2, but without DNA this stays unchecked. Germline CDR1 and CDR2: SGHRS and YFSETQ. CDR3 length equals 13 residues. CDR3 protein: CASSGLPLETQYF.

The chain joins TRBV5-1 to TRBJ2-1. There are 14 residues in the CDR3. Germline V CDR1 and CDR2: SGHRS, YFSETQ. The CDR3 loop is CASRIIASYNEQFF.